Listed below are T cell receptor beta chains from one sample, sequenced in a study of T cells in localized non-small cell lung cancer. The protocol was immunoSEQ multiplex PCR, while the TCRdb copy is restricted to in-frame clones and leaves out a portion. The repertoire holds some 11,000 clones, with 25% to 30% as singletons. This material consisted of lung tumor tissue, taken before any cancer treatment. Receptors were obtained from a man between 40 and 70 years old with stage I lung adenocarcinoma. Both conserved end residues are trimmed from each CDR3.

V gene	CDR3 protein
TRBV11-3	ASSSSRLAGSNEQY
TRBV7-6	ASSLVGGGAWEKLF
TRBV29-1	SAGTASGNTIY
TRBV10-3	AISESSPGHVMNTEAF
TRBV23-1	ASSQSRQGAPEQY
TRBV12-5	ASGQPRAGGIADTQY
TRBV5-1	ASTPYGGALGEQY
TRBV5-1	ASSLAVASGGADTQY
TRBV29-1	SGGEGAAYEQY
TRBV30	AWSRGTGVYEQY
TRBV16	ATRTARNTGELF
TRBV5-1	ASSLRGQGNSPLH
TRBV6-8	ASRPGQYMNTEAF